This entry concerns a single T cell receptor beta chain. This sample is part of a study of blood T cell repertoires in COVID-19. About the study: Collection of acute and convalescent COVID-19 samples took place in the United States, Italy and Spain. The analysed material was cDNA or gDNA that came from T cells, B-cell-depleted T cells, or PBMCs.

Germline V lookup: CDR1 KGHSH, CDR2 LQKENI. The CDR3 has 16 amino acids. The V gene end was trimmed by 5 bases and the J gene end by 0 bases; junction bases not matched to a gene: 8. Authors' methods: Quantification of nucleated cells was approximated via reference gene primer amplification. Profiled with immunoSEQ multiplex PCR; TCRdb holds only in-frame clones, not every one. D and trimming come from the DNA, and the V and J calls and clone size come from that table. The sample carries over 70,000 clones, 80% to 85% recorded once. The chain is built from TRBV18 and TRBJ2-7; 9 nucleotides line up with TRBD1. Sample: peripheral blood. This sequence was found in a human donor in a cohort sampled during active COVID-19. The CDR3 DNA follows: TGTGCCAGCTCATCGACTTACAGGGGGCTCTCCTACGAGCAGTACTTC. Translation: CASSSTYRGLSYEQYF.